This T cell receptor (beta chain) was sequenced in a study of blood T cell repertoires in COVID-19. Whole-study context: Sites in the United States, Italy and Spain provided acute and convalescent COVID-19 samples. PBMCs, B-cell-depleted T cells, or T cells were the source of the cDNA or gDNA that made up the material.

The CDR3 consists of 13 residues. V lost 4 bases and J lost 4, with 10 bases in between. Per the original methods: Nucleated cell counts were estimated from reference gene primer amplification. Clones were read by immunoSEQ multiplex PCR, and TCRdb kept only the in-frame ones, dropping some. V, J and clone size were drawn from that table, and D and trimming were deduced from the DNA. The sample yields 28,000 or so clones, roughly 92% seen once. The sample comprised peripheral blood. The V and J genes are TRBV12-3 or TRBV12-4 and TRBJ1-1; D is ambiguous. This TCR was recovered from a human donor in a cohort sampled during active COVID-19. The CDR3 DNA reads TGTGCCAGCAGTTCCGGGGTTGTCACTGAAGCTTTCTTT. Its translation: CASSSGVVTEAFF.